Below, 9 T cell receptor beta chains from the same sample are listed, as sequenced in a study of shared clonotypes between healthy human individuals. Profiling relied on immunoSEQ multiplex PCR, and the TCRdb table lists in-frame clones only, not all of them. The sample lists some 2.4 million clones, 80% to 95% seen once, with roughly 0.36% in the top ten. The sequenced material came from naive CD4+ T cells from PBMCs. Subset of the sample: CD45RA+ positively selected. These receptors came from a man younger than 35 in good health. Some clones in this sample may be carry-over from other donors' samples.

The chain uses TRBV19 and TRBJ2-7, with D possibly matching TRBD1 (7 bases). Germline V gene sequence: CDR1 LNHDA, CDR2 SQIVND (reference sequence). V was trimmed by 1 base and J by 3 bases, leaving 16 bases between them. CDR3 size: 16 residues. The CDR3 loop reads CASSIAAGGGFYEQYF. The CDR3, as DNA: TGTGCCAGTAGTATAGCAGCAGGGGGAGGTTTCTACGAGCAGTACTTC.

CDR3 bases: TGCGCCAGCAGCTTGGACGCCCGCACAGATACGCAGTATTTT. It specifies CASSLDARTDTQYF. This sequence joins TRBV5-1 and TRBJ2-3; D not certain. Germline CDR1 is SGHRS and CDR2 is YFSETQ. V was pared by 0 bases and J by 1 base, with 6 bases between. The CDR3 spans 14 residues.

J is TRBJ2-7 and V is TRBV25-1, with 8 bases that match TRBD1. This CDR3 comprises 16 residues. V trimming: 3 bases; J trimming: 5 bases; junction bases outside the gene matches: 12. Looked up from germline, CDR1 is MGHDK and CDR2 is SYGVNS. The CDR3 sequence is CASSEHAGGFINEQYF. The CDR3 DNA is TGTGCCAGCAGTGAGCACGCAGGGGGCTTTATCAACGAGCAGTACTTC.

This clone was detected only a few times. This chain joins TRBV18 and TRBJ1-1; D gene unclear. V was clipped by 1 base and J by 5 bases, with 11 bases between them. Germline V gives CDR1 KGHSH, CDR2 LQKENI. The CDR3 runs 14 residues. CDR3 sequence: CASSPLERTTEAFF. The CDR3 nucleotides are TGTGCCAGCTCACCACTCGAAAGGACGACTGAAGCTTTCTTT. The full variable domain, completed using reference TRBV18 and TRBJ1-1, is NAGVMQNPRHLVRRRGQEARLRCSPMKGHSHVYWYRQLPEEGLKFMVYLQKENIIDESGMPKERFSAEFPKEGPSILRIQQVVRGDSAAYFCASSPLERTTEAFFGQGTRLTVV.

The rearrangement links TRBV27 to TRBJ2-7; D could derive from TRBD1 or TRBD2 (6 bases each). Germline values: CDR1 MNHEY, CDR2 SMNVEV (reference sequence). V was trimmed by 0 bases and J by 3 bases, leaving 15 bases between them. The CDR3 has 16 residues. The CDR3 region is CASSLSRGTFSYEQYF. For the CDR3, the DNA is TGTGCCAGCAGTTTATCTAGGGGGACTTTCAGCTACGAGCAGTACTTC.

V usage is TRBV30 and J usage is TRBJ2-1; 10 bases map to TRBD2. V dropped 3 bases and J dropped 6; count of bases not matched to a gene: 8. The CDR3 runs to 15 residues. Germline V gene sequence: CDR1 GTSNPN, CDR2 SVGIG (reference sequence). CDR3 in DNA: TGTGCCTGGAGACCCCCGGGACTAGCGCGCAATGAGCAGTTCTTC. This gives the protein CAWRPPGLARNEQFF.

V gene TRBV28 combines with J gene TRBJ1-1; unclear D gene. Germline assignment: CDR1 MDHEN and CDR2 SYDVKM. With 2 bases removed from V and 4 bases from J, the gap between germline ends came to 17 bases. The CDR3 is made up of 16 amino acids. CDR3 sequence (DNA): TGTGCCAGCAGTTTAACATACGGGAGGGTGTCCACTGAAGCTTTCTTT. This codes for CASSLTYGRVSTEAFF.

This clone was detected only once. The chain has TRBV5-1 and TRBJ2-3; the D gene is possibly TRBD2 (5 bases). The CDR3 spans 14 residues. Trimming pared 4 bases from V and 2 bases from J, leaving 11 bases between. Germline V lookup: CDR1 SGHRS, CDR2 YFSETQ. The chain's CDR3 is CASSTTGTTDTQYF. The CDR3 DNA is TGCGCCAGCAGCACAACGGGAACCACAGATACGCAGTATTTT. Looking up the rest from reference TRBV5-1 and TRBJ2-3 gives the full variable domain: KAGVTQTPRYLIKTRGQQVTLSCSPISGHRSVSWYQQTPGQGLQFLFEYFSETQRNKGNFPGRFSGRQFSNSRSEMNVSTLELGDSALYLCASSTTGTTDTQYFGPGTRLTVL.

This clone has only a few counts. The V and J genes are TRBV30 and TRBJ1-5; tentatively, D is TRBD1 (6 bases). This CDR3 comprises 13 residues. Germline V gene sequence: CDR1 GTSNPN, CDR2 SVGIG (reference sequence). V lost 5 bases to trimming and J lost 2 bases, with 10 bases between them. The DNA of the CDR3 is TGTGCCTGGCAAGGGGGTGGCAATCAGCCCCAGCATTTT. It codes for CAWQGGGNQPQHF. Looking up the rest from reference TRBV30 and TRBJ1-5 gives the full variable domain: SQTIHQWPATLVQPVGSPLSLECTVEGTSNPNLYWYRQAAGRGLQLLFYSVGIGQISSEVPQNLSASRPQDRQFILSSKKLLLSDSGFYLCAWQGGGNQPQHFGDGTRLSIL.